A single T cell receptor beta chain is shown here with its context. The CDR3 runs 16 residues. The trim removed 7 bases at V and 2 bases at J, leaving 10 bases unmatched. Germline lookup yields CDR1 MDHEN and CDR2 SYDVKM. This sample is drawn from a study of shared T cell receptors in the human thymus. TCRdb's copy holds only in-frame clones and misses some; the assay was immunoSEQ multiplex PCR. The repertoire holds hundreds of thousands of clones, approximately 80% seen once, with about 0.013% in the top ten. A further study also used this sample, focusing on human thymus T cells. That work states: Overlap was high between thymic repertoires from unrelated individuals, as reported in related research.

The sequence came from a boy under two years old with a congenital heart defect. This chain uses TRBV28 with TRBJ1-3; 8 nucleotides align to TRBD1. The material sequenced was thymocytes. Written as DNA, the CDR3 is TGTGCCAGCACTAGGCAGGGGGCTACCCCTGGAAACACCATATATTTT. Translation: CASTRQGATPGNTIYF. Combining the CDR3 with reference TRBV28 and TRBJ1-3 gives the whole variable domain DVKVTQSSRYLVKRTGEKVFLECVQDMDHENMFWYRQDPGLGLRLIYFSYDVKMKEKGDIPEGYSVSREKKERFSLILESASTNQTSMYLCASTRQGATPGNTIYFGEGSWLTVV.